This T cell receptor beta chain derives from a study of low-dose radiotherapy and immunotherapy resistance in tumors. The V gene lost 3 bases and the J gene lost 2 bases, with 5 bases spanning the gap. Germline assignment: CDR1 SGDLS and CDR2 YYNGEE. The CDR3 consists of 13 residues. cDNA synthesis used a TRAV/TRBV-specific primer set for both chains. Amplification of TCRs used a constant-region primer and V-primer adapter for approximately 18 PCR cycles. TCRdb used MiXCR to reprocess the reads, holding one entry per CDR3 protein. The sample consists of tens of thousands of distinct CDR3 sequences, over 15% of them appearing once. Described time point: before trial treatment. As a condition of eligibility, patients had advanced solid tumors lacking tumor-infiltrating lymphocytes.

Sequenced here: PBMCs, sampled before treatment. The chain recombines TRBV9 with TRBJ2-2, with D hard to call. The TCR sequence derives from a male donor with prostate cancer. The CDR3 DNA reads TGTGCCAGCAGCGCGTTCAACACCGGGGAGCTGTTTTTT. Its translation: CASSAFNTGELFF.